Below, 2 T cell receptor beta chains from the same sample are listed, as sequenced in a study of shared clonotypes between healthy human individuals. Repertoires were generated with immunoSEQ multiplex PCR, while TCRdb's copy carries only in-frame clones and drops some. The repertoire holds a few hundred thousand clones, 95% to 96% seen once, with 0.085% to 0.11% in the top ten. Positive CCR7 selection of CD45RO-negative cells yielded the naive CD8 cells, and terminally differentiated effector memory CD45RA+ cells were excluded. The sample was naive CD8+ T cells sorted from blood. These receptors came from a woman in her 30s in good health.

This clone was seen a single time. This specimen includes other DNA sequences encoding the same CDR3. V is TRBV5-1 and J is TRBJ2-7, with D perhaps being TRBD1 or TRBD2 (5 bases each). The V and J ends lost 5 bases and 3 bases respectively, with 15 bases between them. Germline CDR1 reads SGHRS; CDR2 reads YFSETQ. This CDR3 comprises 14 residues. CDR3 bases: TGCGCCAGCAGTTCATCGGGGCAGAACTACGAGCAGTACTTC. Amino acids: CASSSSGQNYEQYF. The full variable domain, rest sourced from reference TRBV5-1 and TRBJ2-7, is KAGVTQTPRYLIKTRGQQVTLSCSPISGHRSVSWYQQTPGQGLQFLFEYFSETQRNKGNFPGRFSGRQFSNSRSEMNVSTLELGDSALYLCASSSSGQNYEQYFGPGTRLTVT.

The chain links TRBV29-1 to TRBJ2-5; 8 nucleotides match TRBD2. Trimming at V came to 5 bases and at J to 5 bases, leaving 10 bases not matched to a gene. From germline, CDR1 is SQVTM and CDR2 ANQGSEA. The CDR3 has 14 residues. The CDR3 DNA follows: TGCAGCGTTTTCTGGCGGGAGGAGGTCGAGACCCAGTACTTC. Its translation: CSVFWREEVETQYF. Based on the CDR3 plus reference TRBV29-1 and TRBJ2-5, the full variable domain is SAVISQKPSRDICQRGTSLTIQCQVDSQVTMMFWYRQQPGQSLTLIATANQGSEATYESGFVIDKFPISRPNLTFSTLTVSNMSPEDSSIYLCSVFWREEVETQYFGPGTRLLVL.